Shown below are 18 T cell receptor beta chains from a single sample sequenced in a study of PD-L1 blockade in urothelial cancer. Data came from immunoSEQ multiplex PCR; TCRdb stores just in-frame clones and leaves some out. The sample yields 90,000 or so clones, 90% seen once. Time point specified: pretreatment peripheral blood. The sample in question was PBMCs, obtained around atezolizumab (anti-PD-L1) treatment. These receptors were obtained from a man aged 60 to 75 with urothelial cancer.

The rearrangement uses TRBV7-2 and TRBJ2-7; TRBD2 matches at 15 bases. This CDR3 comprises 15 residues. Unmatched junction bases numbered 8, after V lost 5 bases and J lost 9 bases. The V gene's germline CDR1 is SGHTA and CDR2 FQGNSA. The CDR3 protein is CASSLGLAGGQGQYF. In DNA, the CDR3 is TGTGCCAGCAGCCTAGGACTAGCGGGGGGGCAAGGGCAGTACTTC.

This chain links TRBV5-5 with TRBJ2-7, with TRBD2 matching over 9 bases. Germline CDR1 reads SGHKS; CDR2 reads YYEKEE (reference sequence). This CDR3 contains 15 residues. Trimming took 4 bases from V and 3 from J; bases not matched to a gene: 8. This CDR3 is CASSRATSGIYEQYF. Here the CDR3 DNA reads TGTGCCAGCAGCAGGGCGACTAGCGGTATCTACGAGCAGTACTTC.

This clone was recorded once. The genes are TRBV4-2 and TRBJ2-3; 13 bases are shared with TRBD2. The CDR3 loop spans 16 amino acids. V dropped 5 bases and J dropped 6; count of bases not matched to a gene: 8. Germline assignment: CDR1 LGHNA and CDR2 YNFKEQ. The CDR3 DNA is TGTGCCAGCAGCACCGGGACTAGCGGGAAAATGGATACGCAGTATTTT. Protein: CASSTGTSGKMDTQYF.

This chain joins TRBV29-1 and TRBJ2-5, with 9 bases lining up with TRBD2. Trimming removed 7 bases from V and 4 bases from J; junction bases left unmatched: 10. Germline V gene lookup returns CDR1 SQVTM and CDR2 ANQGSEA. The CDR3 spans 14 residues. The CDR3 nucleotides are TGCAGCGCCTCTCTGGGTAGCGGGGGAGAGACCCAGTACTTC. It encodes CSASLGSGGETQYF. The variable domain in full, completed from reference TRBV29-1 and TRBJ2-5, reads SAVISQKPSRDICQRGTSLTIQCQVDSQVTMMFWYRQQPGQSLTLIATANQGSEATYESGFVIDKFPISRPNLTFSTLTVSNMSPEDSSIYLCSASLGSGGETQYFGPGTRLLVL.

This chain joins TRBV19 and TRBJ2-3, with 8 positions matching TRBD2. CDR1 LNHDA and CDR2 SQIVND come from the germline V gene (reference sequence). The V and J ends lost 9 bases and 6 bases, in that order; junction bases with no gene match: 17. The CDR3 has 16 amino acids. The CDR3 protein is CASTSGVNSRVDTQYF. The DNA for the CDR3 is TGTGCCAGCACTAGCGGAGTGAACTCAAGGGTCGATACGCAGTATTTT.

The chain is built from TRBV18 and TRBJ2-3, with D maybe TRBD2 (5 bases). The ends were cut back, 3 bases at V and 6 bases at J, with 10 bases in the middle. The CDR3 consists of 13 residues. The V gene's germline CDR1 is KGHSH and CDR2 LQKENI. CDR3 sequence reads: CASSPGIQDTQYF. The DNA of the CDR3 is TGTGCCAGCTCACCCGGGATCCAGGATACGCAGTATTTT.

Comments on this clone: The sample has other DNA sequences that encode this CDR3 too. The CDR3 region is CASSSGNEKLFF. DNA of the CDR3: TGTGCCAGCAGTTCGGGGAATGAAAAACTGTTTTTT. The gene calls are TRBV6-6 and TRBJ1-4; D is unclear. Germline CDR1 is MNHNY and CDR2 is SVGAGI (reference sequence). Between the trimmed V and J ends, which lost 4 bases and 5 bases, there was a span of 5 bases. The CDR3 has 12 amino acids.

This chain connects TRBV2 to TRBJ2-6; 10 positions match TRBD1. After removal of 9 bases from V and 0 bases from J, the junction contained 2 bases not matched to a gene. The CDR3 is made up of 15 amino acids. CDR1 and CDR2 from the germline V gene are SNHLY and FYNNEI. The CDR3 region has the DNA TGTGCCAGGGGACAGGGGAGCTCTGGGGCCAACGTCCTGACTTTC. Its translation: CARGQGSSGANVLTF.

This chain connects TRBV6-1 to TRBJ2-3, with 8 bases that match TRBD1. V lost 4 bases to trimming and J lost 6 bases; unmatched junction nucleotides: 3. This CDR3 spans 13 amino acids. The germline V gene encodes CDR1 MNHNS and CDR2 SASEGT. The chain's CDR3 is CASSGTGQDTQYF. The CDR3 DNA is TGTGCCAGCAGTGGGACAGGGCAGGATACGCAGTATTTT.

This CDR3 is CASSQPRARGWAKTEAFF. In DNA form, the CDR3 reads TGTGCCAGCTCACAACCAAGGGCCAGGGGTTGGGCTAAGACTGAAGCTTTCTTT. The chain recombines TRBV18 with TRBJ1-1; the D gene is possibly TRBD1 (6 bases). There are 18 residues in the CDR3. Looked up from germline, CDR1 is KGHSH and CDR2 is LQKENI. Trimming removed 4 bases at V and 5 bases at J, with 26 bases between.

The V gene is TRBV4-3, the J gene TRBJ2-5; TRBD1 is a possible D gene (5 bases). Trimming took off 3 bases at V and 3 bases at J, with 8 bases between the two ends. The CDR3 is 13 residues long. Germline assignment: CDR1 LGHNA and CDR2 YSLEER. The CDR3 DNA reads TGCGCCAGCAGCCAGAGCAGGGAAGAGACCCAGTACTTC. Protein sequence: CASSQSREETQYF.

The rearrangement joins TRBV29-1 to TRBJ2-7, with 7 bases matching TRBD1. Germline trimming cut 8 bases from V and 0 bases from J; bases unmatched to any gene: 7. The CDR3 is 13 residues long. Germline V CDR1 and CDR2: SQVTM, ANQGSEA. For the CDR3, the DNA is TGCAGCCTGATGGGACAGAGCTCCTACGAGCAGTACTTC. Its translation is CSLMGQSSYEQYF.

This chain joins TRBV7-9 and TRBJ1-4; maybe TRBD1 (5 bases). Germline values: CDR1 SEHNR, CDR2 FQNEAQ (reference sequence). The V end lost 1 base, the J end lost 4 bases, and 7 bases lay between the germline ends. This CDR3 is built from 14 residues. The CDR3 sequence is CASSLGQYNEKLFF. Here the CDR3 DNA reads TGTGCCAGCAGCTTAGGACAGTATAATGAAAAACTGTTTTTT.

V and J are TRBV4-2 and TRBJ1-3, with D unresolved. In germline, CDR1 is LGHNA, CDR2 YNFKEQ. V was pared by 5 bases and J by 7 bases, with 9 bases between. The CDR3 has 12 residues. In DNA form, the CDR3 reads TGTGCCAGCAGCACCGGCGGGAACACCATATATTTT. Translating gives CASSTGGNTIYF.

The CDR3 DNA sequence: TGTGCCAGCTCACCACCGCCGGGAGGGTACGAGCAGTACTTC. It translates to CASSPPPGGYEQYF. The J gene is TRBJ2-7, the V gene TRBV18; TRBD2 agrees at 8 bases. The V segment lost 0 bases and the J segment 4 bases; nucleotides outside the gene matches: 2. CDR3 length: 14 residues. Germline V gene lookup returns CDR1 KGHSH and CDR2 LQKENI.

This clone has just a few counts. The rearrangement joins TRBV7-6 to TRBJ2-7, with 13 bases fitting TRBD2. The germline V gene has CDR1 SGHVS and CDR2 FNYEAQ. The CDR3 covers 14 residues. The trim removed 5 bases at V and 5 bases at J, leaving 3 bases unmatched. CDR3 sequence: CASSKLAGGNEQYF. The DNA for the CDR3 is TGTGCCAGCAGCAAACTAGCGGGAGGGAACGAGCAGTACTTC. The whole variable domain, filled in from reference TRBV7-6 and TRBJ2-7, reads GAGVSQSPRYKVTKRGQDVALRCDPISGHVSLYWYRQALGQGPEFLTYFNYEAQQDKSGLPNDRFSAERPEGSISTLTIQRTEQRDSAMYRCASSKLAGGNEQYFGPGTRLTVT.

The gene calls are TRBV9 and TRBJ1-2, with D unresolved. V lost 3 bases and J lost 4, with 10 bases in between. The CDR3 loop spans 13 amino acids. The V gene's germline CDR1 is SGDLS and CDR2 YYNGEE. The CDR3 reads CASSAYSGYGYTF. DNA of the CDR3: TGTGCCAGCAGCGCGTACAGCGGCTATGGCTACACCTTC. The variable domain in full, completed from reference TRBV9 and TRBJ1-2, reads DSGVTQTPKHLITATGQRVTLRCSPRSGDLSVYWYQQSLDQGLQFLIQYYNGEERAKGNILERFSAQQFPDLHSELNLSSLELGDSALYFCASSAYSGYGYTFGSGTRLTVV.

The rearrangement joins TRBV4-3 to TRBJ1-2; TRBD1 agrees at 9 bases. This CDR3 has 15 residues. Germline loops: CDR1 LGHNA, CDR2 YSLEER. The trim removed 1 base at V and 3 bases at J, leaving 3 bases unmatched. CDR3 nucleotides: TGCGCCAGCAGCCAAGCCGGGACAGGGTACTATGGCTACACCTTC. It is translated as CASSQAGTGYYGYTF.